Detailed here is one TCR beta chain. The sample is drawn from a study of blood T cell repertoires in COVID-19. Authors' processing steps: Nucleated cell number was recorded as an estimate derived from reference gene primer amplification. Using immunoSEQ multiplex PCR, the repertoire was profiled, and TCRdb retains in-frame clones only, with some absent. The D gene and trimming were derived from the DNA, and the V and J assignments and clone size from that table. The data contain fewer than 250,000 clones, just under 90% of them singletons. The germline gives CDR1 GTSNPN, CDR2 SVGIG (reference sequence). V gave up 0 bases and J gave up 12 bases, with 9 bases separating them. This CDR3 comprises 11 residues.

Sequences were obtained from PBMCs or T cells enriched from blood (not recorded which). The rearrangement uses TRBV30 and TRBJ2-1; no reliable D call. This TCR came from a man aged 50 to 59 who had been exposed to COVID-19. CDR3 DNA sequence: TGTGCCTGGAGTGTACTAAGATCGCAGTTCTTC. Protein product: CAWSVLRSQFF.